This TCR beta chain was recovered during a study of shared clonotypes between healthy human individuals. Trimming removed 5 bases from V and 7 bases from J; junction bases left unmatched: 17. This CDR3 is 17 amino acids long. Germline CDR1 is SGHNT and CDR2 is YYREEE (reference sequence). The data were produced by immunoSEQ multiplex PCR, yet TCRdb's version contains in-frame clones alone and is incomplete. This table has 470,000 or so clones, around 80% appearing once. Source material: PBMCs. This chain links TRBV5-4 with TRBJ2-7; 11 nucleotides line up with TRBD2. This TCR came from a woman between 40 and 50 years old in good health. Some clones in this sample may be carry-over from other donors' samples. The CDR3 spells CASRIGLAGGKLQEQYF. The CDR3 DNA is TGTGCCAGCAGGATAGGATTAGCGGGAGGGAAATTACAAGAGCAGTACTTC. The full variable domain, its missing parts supplied by reference TRBV5-4 and TRBJ2-7, is ETGVTQSPTHLIKTRGQQVTLRCSSQSGHNTVSWYQQALGQGPQFIFQYYREEENGRGNFPPRFSGLQFPNYSSELNVNALELDDSALYLCASRIGLAGGKLQEQYFGPGTRLTVT.